Each of the 22 T cell receptor beta chains below was sequenced from the same sample in a study of blood T cell repertoires in COVID-19. TCRdb keeps only in-frame clones here, not all; method: immunoSEQ multiplex PCR. The data show over 75,000 clones, around 80% seen once. Specimen: peripheral blood. These receptors all come from a woman aged 45-65 years with acute or convalescent COVID-19.

This clone was counted only a few times. The chain couples TRBV5-1 to TRBJ1-1; no firm D call. The V and J ends lost 0 bases and 0 bases respectively, with 9 bases between them. The CDR3 contains 15 residues. Germline CDR1 SGHRS, CDR2 YFSETQ. CDR3 coding DNA: TGCGCCAGCAGCTTGGAAGGAGCTATGAACACTGAAGCTTTCTTT. This translates into CASSLEGAMNTEAFF.

This chain joins TRBV11-2 and TRBJ1-1; D is unclear. The CDR3 has 13 amino acids. CDR1 and CDR2 (germline): SGHAT, FQNNGV. V was clipped by 5 bases and J by 6 bases, with 13 bases between them. CDR3 amino acids: CASSPELGAEAFF. The CDR3 coding sequence is TGTGCCAGCAGCCCAGAATTGGGCGCTGAAGCTTTCTTT.

The chain links TRBV2 to TRBJ1-1, with D maybe TRBD1 (6 bases). Germline V gene data show CDR1 as SNHLY and CDR2 as FYNNEI. V was trimmed by 8 bases and J by 3 bases, leaving 16 bases between them. The CDR3 is made up of 14 amino acids. CDR3 in amino acids: CASLARGGDTEAFF. The DNA for the CDR3 is TGTGCCAGCCTGGCCAGGGGTGGGGACACTGAAGCTTTCTTT.

Written as DNA, the CDR3 is TGTGCCAGCAGTTCCGACGTGGACAGGTATACTGAAGCTTTCTTT. Protein product: CASSSDVDRYTEAFF. The chain couples TRBV28 to TRBJ1-1; 7 bases are a match to TRBD1. The ends lost 4 bases at V and 5 bases at J; junction bases unmatched: 10. Germline V gene lookup returns CDR1 MDHEN and CDR2 SYDVKM. This CDR3 is 15 amino acids long.

This rearrangement joins TRBV6-1 to TRBJ1-4; 8 nucleotides line up with TRBD1. The J segment lost 4 bases and the V segment lost 3 bases, leaving 10 bases of the junction unmatched. The CDR3 covers 17 residues. The germline CDR1 and CDR2 sequences are MNHNS and SASEGT. This CDR3 is CASSEDRAGILNEKLFF. CDR3 sequence (DNA): TGTGCCAGCAGTGAGGACAGGGCCGGAATCCTTAATGAAAAACTGTTTTTT.

The table lists this clone with a count of one. The gene calls are TRBV5-1 and TRBJ1-1; D is undetermined. V gave up 7 bases and J gave up 11 bases, with 15 bases separating them. Germline loops: CDR1 SGHRS, CDR2 YFSETQ. The CDR3 totals 11 residues. The CDR3 bases are TGCGCCAGCCTATCTGACTCGGTTGCTTTCTTT. It codes for CASLSDSVAFF.

This sequence joins TRBV5-6 and TRBJ2-4, with D perhaps matching TRBD2 (5 bases). Germline values: CDR1 SGHDT, CDR2 YYEEEE. Trimming took off 3 bases at V and 10 bases at J, with 14 bases between the two ends. The CDR3 spans 13 residues. CDR3 protein: CASSSGIAEIQYF. CDR3 coding DNA: TGTGCCAGCAGCTCCGGGATAGCTGAAATTCAGTACTTC.

The CDR3 sequence is CASSVGVGMATNEKLFF. The CDR3, as DNA: TGTGCCAGCAGCGTAGGAGTCGGTATGGCAACTAATGAAAAACTGTTTTTT. This chain uses TRBV9 with TRBJ1-4; no clear D. The CDR3 loop spans 17 amino acids. Germline values: CDR1 SGDLS, CDR2 YYNGEE. V was clipped by 0 bases and J by 0 bases, with 12 bases between them.

The chain employs TRBV4-3 and TRBJ2-1; TRBD2 matches at 9 bases. This CDR3 is built from 16 residues. The germline V gene encodes CDR1 LGHNA and CDR2 YSLEER. The V gene end was trimmed by 2 bases and the J gene end by 4 bases; junction bases not matched to a gene: 6. The CDR3 nucleotides read TGCGCCAGCAGCCAATGGTCTAGCGGGGTTTACAATGAGCAGTTCTTC. Translation: CASSQWSSGVYNEQFF.

The chain couples TRBV11-3 to TRBJ2-1, with TRBD1 as a possible D gene (6 bases). CDR3 length equals 14 residues. Germline-derived CDR1 and CDR2 are SGHNT and YENEEA. V dropped 1 base and J dropped 8 bases, with 12 bases sitting between them. The DNA of the CDR3 is TGTGCCAGCAGCTTAGGCCCACAGGGACATGAGCAGTTCTTC. This encodes CASSLGPQGHEQFF.

The chain carries TRBV7-2 and TRBJ1-2; 8 bases match TRBD1. The V gene end was trimmed by 5 bases and the J gene end by 10 bases; junction bases not matched to a gene: 15. This CDR3 spans 15 amino acids. CDR1 is SGHTA, CDR2 FQGNSA, per germline. The CDR3 DNA is TGTGCCAGCAGCCCGAGGACAGGGACTACTATGGACTACACCTTC. It translates to CASSPRTGTTMDYTF.

This CDR3 reads CASSQIQTDGYTF. In nucleotides, the CDR3 is TGTGCCAGCAGTCAAATCCAGACTGATGGCTACACCTTC. This chain links TRBV6-5 with TRBJ1-2, with D unresolved. Germline CDR1 is MNHEY and CDR2 is SVGAGI. CDR3 length: 13 amino acids. V dropped 5 bases and J dropped 6 bases, with 13 bases sitting between them.

The V call is TRBV7-2, the J call TRBJ2-3, with TRBD1 matching over 9 bases. In germline, CDR1 is SGHTA, CDR2 FQGNSA. After removal of 6 bases from V and 6 bases from J, the junction contained 7 bases not matched to a gene. The CDR3 is made up of 14 amino acids. CDR3: CASSIRTGADTQYF. The CDR3 DNA follows: TGTGCCAGCAGTATTCGGACAGGGGCCGATACGCAGTATTTT.

This chain links TRBV3-1 (or the pseudogene TRBV3-2) with TRBJ2-2; 7 bases agree with TRBD1. This CDR3 region has 17 residues. CDR1 is LGHDT and CDR2 is YNNKEL in the germline V gene (reference sequence). With 5 bases clipped from V and 0 bases from J, the junction kept 9 bases outside the gene matches. The CDR3 here is CASSSRTGSANTGELFF. CDR3 sequence (DNA): TGTGCCAGCAGCAGTAGGACAGGCTCCGCGAACACCGGGGAGCTGTTTTTT.

About this clone: A junction end diverges from the germline sequence, so it may reflect a read error. This chain links TRBV27 with TRBJ2-7; TRBD1 agrees at 8 bases. Per germline, CDR1 MNHEY and CDR2 SMNVEV (reference sequence). The CDR3 sequence is 15 residues long. CDR3 in DNA: TGTGCCAGCAGTTCCCCCGCAGGGGGCTCCCACGAGCAGTACTTC. Protein product: CASSSPAGGSHEQYF.

In nucleotides, the CDR3 is TGTGCCAGCAGCCAAGATAGAAGTTGGACTGAAGCTTTCTTT. Translation gives CASSQDRSWTEAFF. V and J are TRBV3-1 (or the pseudogene TRBV3-2) and TRBJ1-1; no definite D call. Trimming cost V 0 bases and J 5 bases, with 10 bases left between them. Germline lookup yields CDR1 LGHDT and CDR2 YNNKEL (reference sequence). The CDR3 has 14 amino acids.

J is TRBJ2-1 and V is TRBV9, with TRBD2 matching over 9 bases. Germline V gives CDR1 SGDLS, CDR2 YYNGEE. The CDR3 sequence is 16 residues long. V was pared by 3 bases and J by 6 bases, with 10 bases of the junction left unmatched. In nucleotides, the CDR3 is TGTGCCAGCAGCGCCCAATTAGCGGGGGTCGGCAATGAGCAGTTCTTC. This gives the protein CASSAQLAGVGNEQFF. The full variable domain, with the rest looked up from reference TRBV9 and TRBJ2-1, is DSGVTQTPKHLITATGQRVTLRCSPRSGDLSVYWYQQSLDQGLQFLIQYYNGEERAKGNILERFSAQQFPDLHSELNLSSLELGDSALYFCASSAQLAGVGNEQFFGPGTRLTVL.

J is TRBJ2-7 and V is TRBV3-1 (or the pseudogene TRBV3-2); D uncertain. Germline CDR1 LGHDT, CDR2 YNNKEL (reference sequence). CDR3 length: 11 residues. With 0 bases removed from V and 7 bases from J, the gap between germline ends came to 4 bases. CDR3 nucleotide sequence: TGTGCCAGCAGCCAAGATTTAGAGCAGTACTTC. It codes for CASSQDLEQYF.

This chain joins TRBV4-1 and TRBJ1-2, with D perhaps matching TRBD1 (6 bases). Germline-derived CDR1 and CDR2 are MGHRA and YSYEKL. The CDR3 is 14 residues long. V was pared by 3 bases and J by 2 bases, with 10 bases between. CDR3 protein: CASSQRTVNYGYTF. In DNA form, the CDR3 reads TGCGCCAGCAGCCAGAGGACAGTCAACTATGGCTACACCTTC.

The chain uses TRBV5-6 and TRBJ2-2, with a possible D match to TRBD1 (6 bases). Germline CDR1 reads SGHDT; CDR2 reads YYEEEE. The CDR3 totals 14 residues. The germline V and J ends were trimmed by 4 bases and 4 bases, with 11 bases remaining between them. CDR3 sequence (DNA): TGTGCCAGCAGCCGGACAGATCCCACCGGGGAGCTGTTTTTT. Its protein product is CASSRTDPTGELFF.

V is TRBV15 and J is TRBJ1-3; D might be TRBD1 (5 bases). This CDR3 region has 18 residues. Germline CDR1 reads LNHNV; CDR2 reads YYDKDF (reference sequence). V gave up 1 base and J gave up 2 bases, with 18 bases separating them. CDR3 protein: CATSRVEFPTAPGNTIYF. CDR3 in DNA: TGTGCCACCAGCAGAGTTGAGTTTCCGACAGCTCCTGGAAACACCATATATTTT.

J is TRBJ1-2 and V is TRBV6-5; D might be TRBD1 (6 bases). Trimming took off 4 bases at V and 3 bases at J, with 15 bases between the two ends. Germline V lookup: CDR1 MNHEY, CDR2 SVGAGI. There are 15 residues in the CDR3. The CDR3 nucleotides are TGTGCCAGCAGTTTAATACAGGGCCAGGACTATGGCTACACCTTC. This encodes CASSLIQGQDYGYTF.